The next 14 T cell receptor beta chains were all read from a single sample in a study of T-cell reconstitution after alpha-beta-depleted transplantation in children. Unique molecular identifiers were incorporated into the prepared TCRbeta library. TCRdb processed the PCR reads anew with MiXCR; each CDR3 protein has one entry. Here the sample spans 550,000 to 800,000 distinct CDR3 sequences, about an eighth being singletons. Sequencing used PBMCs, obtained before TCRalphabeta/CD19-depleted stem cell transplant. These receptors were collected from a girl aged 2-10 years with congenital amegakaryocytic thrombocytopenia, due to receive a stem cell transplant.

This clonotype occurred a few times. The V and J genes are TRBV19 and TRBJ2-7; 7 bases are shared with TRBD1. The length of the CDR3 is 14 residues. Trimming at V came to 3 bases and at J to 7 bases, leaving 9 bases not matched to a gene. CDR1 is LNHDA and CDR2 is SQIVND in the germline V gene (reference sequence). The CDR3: CASSIGRGSDEQYF. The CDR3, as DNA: TGTGCCAGTAGTATTGGCAGGGGGTCGGATGAGCAGTACTTC. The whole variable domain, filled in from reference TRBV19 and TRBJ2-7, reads DGGITQSPKYLFRKEGQNVTLSCEQNLNHDAMYWYRQDPGQGLRLIYYSQIVNDFQKGDIAEGYSVSREKKESFPLTVTSAQKNPTAFYLCASSIGRGSDEQYFGPGTRLTVT.

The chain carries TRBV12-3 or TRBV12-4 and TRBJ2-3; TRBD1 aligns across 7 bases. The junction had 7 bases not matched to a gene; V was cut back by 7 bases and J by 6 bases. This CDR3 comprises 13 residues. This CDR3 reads CASNDRVPDTQYF. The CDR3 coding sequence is TGTGCCAGCAACGACAGGGTACCTGATACGCAGTATTTT.

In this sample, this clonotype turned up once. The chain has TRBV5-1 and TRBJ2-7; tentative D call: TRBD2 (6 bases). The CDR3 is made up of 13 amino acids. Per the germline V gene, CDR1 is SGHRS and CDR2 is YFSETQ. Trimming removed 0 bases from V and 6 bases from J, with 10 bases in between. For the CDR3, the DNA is TGCGCCAGCAGCTTGGGGCGGGATGGCGAGCAGTACTTC. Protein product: CASSLGRDGEQYF.

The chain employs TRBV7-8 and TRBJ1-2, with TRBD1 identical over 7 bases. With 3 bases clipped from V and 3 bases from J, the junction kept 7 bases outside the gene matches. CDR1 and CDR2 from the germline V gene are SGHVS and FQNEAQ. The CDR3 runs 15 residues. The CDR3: CASSLAPGQYYGYTF. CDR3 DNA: TGTGCCAGCAGCTTGGCGCCGGGACAGTACTATGGCTACACCTTC.

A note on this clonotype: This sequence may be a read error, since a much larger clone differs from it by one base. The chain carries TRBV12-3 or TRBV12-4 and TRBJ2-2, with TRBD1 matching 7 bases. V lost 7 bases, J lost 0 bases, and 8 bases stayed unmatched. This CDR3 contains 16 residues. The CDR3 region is CASKWAGTANTGELFF. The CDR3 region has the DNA TGTGCCAGCAAATGGGCCGGGACAGCGAACACCGGGGAGCTGTTTTTT.

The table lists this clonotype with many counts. CDR3 sequence: CASSLPGAGQDSPLHF. The CDR3 bases are TGTGCCAGCAGTTTACCCGGGGCAGGGCAGGATTCACCCCTCCACTTT. The V call is TRBV28, the J call TRBJ1-6, with a possible D match to TRBD1 (5 bases). Trimming took off 2 bases at V and 8 bases at J, with 16 bases between the two ends. The germline gives CDR1 MDHEN, CDR2 SYDVKM. This CDR3 region has 16 residues. Looking up the rest from reference TRBV28 and TRBJ1-6 gives the full variable domain: DVKVTQSSRYLVKRTGEKVFLECVQDMDHENMFWYRQDPGLGLRLIYFSYDVKMKEKGDIPEGYSVSREKKERFSLILESASTNQTSMYLCASSLPGAGQDSPLHFGNGTRLTVT.

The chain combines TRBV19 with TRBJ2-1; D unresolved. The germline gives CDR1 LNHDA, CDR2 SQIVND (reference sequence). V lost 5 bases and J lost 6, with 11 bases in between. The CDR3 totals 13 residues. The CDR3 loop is CASSFRAANEQFF. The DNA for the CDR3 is TGTGCCAGTAGTTTTCGAGCAGCCAATGAGCAGTTCTTC.

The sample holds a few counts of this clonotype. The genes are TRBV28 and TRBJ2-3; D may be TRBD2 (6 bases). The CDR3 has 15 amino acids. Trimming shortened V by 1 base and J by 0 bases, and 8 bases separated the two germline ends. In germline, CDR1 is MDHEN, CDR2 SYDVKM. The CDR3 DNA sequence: TGTGCCAGCAGTTTATTAGGGACTAGCACAGATACGCAGTATTTT. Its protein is CASSLLGTSTDTQYF.

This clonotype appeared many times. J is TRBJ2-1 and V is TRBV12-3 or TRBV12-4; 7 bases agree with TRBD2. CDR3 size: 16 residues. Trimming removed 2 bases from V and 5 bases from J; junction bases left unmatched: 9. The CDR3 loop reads CASSLLGLAGNNEQFF. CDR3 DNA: TGTGCCAGCAGTTTATTGGGGTTAGCGGGCAACAATGAGCAGTTCTTC.

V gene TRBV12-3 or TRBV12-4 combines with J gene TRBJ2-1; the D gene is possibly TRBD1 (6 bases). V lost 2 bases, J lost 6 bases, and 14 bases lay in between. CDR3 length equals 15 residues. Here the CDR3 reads CASSLRQATFNEQFF. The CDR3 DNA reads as TGTGCCAGCAGTTTAAGACAGGCTACGTTCAATGAGCAGTTCTTC.

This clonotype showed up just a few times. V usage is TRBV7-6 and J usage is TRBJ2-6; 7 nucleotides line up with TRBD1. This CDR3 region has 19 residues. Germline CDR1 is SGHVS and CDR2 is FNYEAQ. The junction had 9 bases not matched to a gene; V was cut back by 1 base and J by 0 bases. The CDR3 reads CASSLGGGFNPSGANVLTF. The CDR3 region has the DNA TGTGCCAGCAGCTTAGGAGGGGGCTTCAACCCCTCTGGGGCCAACGTCCTGACTTTC.

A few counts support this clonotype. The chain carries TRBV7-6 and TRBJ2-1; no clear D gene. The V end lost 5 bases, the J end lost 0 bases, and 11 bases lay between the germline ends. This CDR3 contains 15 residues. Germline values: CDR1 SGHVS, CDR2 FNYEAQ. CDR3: CASSRTPSSYNEQFF. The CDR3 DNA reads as TGTGCCAGCAGCCGGACCCCGAGCTCCTACAATGAGCAGTTCTTC.

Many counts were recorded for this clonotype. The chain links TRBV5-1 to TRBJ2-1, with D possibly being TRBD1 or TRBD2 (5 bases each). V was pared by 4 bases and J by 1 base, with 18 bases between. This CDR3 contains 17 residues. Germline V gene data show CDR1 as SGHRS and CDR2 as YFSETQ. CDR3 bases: TGCGCCAGCAGCCCAGAGAGGGGAAGTCCGTCCTACAATGAGCAGTTCTTC. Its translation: CASSPERGSPSYNEQFF.

The CDR3 is CSATWYEESYNEQFF. CDR3 coding DNA: TGCAGTGCGACCTGGTATGAAGAGTCCTACAATGAGCAGTTCTTC. This chain joins TRBV20-1 and TRBJ2-1; no definite D call. The germline V gene has CDR1 DFQATT and CDR2 SNEGSKA (reference sequence). This CDR3 region has 15 residues. V shed 6 bases and J shed 1 base, with 16 bases lying between them.